The next 11 T cell receptor beta chains were all read from a single sample in a study of blood T cell repertoires in COVID-19. TCRdb's copy holds only in-frame clones and misses some; the assay was immunoSEQ multiplex PCR. The sample includes approximately 200,000 clones, 90% to 95% of them seen just once. Sequencing was carried out using peripheral blood. The receptors here all came from a man aged 25 to 45 with COVID-19, enrolled during active disease.

J is TRBJ2-1 and V is TRBV2; D may be TRBD1 (5 bases). The CDR3 is made up of 12 amino acids. V was shortened by 2 bases and J by 8 bases, with 7 bases between the two germline ends. CDR1 and CDR2 (germline): SNHLY, FYNNEI. The CDR3: CASSEQGYEQFF. The CDR3 DNA follows: TGTGCCAGCAGTGAACAGGGATATGAGCAGTTCTTC.

This clone was recorded only once. The chain carries TRBV9 and TRBJ2-7; the match to TRBD2 covers 8 bases. There are 18 residues in the CDR3. The J segment lost 0 bases and the V segment lost 4 bases, leaving 15 bases of the junction unmatched. Germline lookup yields CDR1 SGDLS and CDR2 YYNGEE. The CDR3 spells CASSSDWGQRGLSYEQYF. The DNA for the CDR3 is TGTGCCAGCAGCTCAGATTGGGGGCAGCGGGGGCTCTCCTACGAGCAGTACTTC.

This rearrangement joins TRBV6-5 to TRBJ2-5; 7 nucleotides match TRBD2. CDR3 length: 14 amino acids. J gave up 2 bases and V 7 bases, and 7 bases lay outside the gene matches. Germline CDR1 and CDR2: MNHEY and SVGAGI. The CDR3 is CASKYLADQETQYF. Written as DNA, the CDR3 is TGTGCCAGCAAATACCTAGCGGATCAAGAGACCCAGTACTTC.

The rearrangement uses TRBV19 and TRBJ1-3; the match to TRBD1 covers 12 bases. Trimming took 4 bases from V and 8 from J; bases not matched to a gene: 15. Germline CDR1 reads LNHDA; CDR2 reads SQIVND (reference sequence). The CDR3 length is 18 residues. CDR3 nucleotide sequence: TGTGCCAGTAGTACCTTCGCCGGGACAGGGGGCATTCAGGACACCATATATTTT. Residues: CASSTFAGTGGIQDTIYF. The whole variable domain, filled in from reference TRBV19 and TRBJ1-3, reads DGGITQSPKYLFRKEGQNVTLSCEQNLNHDAMYWYRQDPGQGLRLIYYSQIVNDFQKGDIAEGYSVSREKKESFPLTVTSAQKNPTAFYLCASSTFAGTGGIQDTIYFGEGSWLTVV.

The gene calls are TRBV10-3 and TRBJ1-5; D unresolved. The CDR3 runs to 15 residues. V was trimmed by 10 bases and J by 3 bases, leaving 19 bases between them. The germline CDR1 and CDR2 sequences are ENHRY and SYGVKD. The CDR3 DNA reads TGTGCCACGGGGAACTTGGACCTCTACAATCAGCCCCAGCATTTT. It translates to CATGNLDLYNQPQHF.

In this sample, this clone turned up once. The rearrangement links TRBV3-1 (or the pseudogene TRBV3-2) to TRBJ2-1, with D unclear. The CDR3 runs 12 residues. Trimming removed 1 base at V and 10 bases at J, with 8 bases between. The germline V gene has CDR1 LGHDT and CDR2 YNNKEL (reference sequence). The DNA for the CDR3 is TGTGCCAGCAGCCAAGGTGACTCAGAGCAGTTCTTC. It is translated as CASSQGDSEQFF.

V and J are TRBV11-2 and TRBJ2-1, with 9 bases lining up with TRBD1. Germline V gene data show CDR1 as SGHAT and CDR2 as FQNNGV. J was trimmed by 5 bases and V by 5 bases; bases with no gene match: 10. The CDR3 runs to 16 residues. In DNA form, the CDR3 reads TGTGCCAGCAGCGCCCTGACAGGGGGGCGCCACAATGAGCAGTTCTTC. Amino acid sequence: CASSALTGGRHNEQFF.

The J gene is TRBJ2-7, the V gene TRBV7-9, with D perhaps TRBD1 (5 bases). Trimming stripped 2 bases from V and 5 bases from J, with 10 bases between. This CDR3 contains 13 residues. Germline-derived CDR1 and CDR2 are SEHNR and FQNEAQ (reference sequence). The DNA for the CDR3 is TGTGCCAGCAGCTTAATGGGGCAGGACGAGCAGTACTTC. Translating gives CASSLMGQDEQYF.

The chain joins TRBV3-1 (or the pseudogene TRBV3-2) to TRBJ1-1; maybe TRBD1 (5 bases). Germline V gene lookup returns CDR1 LGHDT and CDR2 YNNKEL (reference sequence). The length of the CDR3 is 13 residues. The germline V and J ends were trimmed by 2 bases and 6 bases, with 10 bases remaining between them. The CDR3: CASSQLGGSEAFF. The CDR3 region has the DNA TGTGCCAGCAGCCAACTGGGGGGTTCTGAAGCTTTCTTT.

This clone has a single count. V and J are TRBV27 and TRBJ1-1; tentatively, D is TRBD1 (6 bases). The V and J ends lost 6 bases and 0 bases respectively, with 14 bases between them. The CDR3 spans 15 residues. Germline-derived CDR1 and CDR2 are MNHEY and SMNVEV (reference sequence). The CDR3 DNA follows: TGTGCCAGCAGACTAGGACAGTGGGTGAACACTGAAGCTTTCTTT. It yields the protein CASRLGQWVNTEAFF.

V usage is TRBV10-1 and J usage is TRBJ2-1, with D maybe TRBD1 (5 bases). Germline V gene sequence: CDR1 WNHNN, CDR2 SYGVQD (reference sequence). V lost 2 bases and J lost 2, with 10 bases in between. The CDR3 is 15 amino acids. This CDR3 is CASSEASGTYNEQFF. In nucleotides, the CDR3 is TGCGCCAGCAGTGAGGCTTCAGGGACCTACAATGAGCAGTTCTTC.